This TCR beta chain was sequenced during a study of T cell responses to AZD1222 COVID-19 vaccine. Germline V gives CDR1 SEHNR, CDR2 FQNEAQ (reference sequence). Deletions cut 1 base from V and 8 bases from J, with 11 bases between. This CDR3 comprises 13 residues. Libraries were prepared by immunoSEQ multiplex PCR; TCRdb keeps only in-frame clonotypes and omits some of them. The table records roughly 150,000 clones, 85% to 90% of them present only once. This clone occurred once. What it binds is unknown. Findings of the study overall: Females made up more of the donors, who were largely white British, and clonal diversity may have come out too low.

Sequenced here: peripheral blood, sampled on day 0 of AZD1222 vaccination. This TCR came from an adult in good health. The rearrangement joins TRBV7-9 to TRBJ1-2; D may be TRBD1 (6 bases). CDR3 loop: CASSLEGGGGYTF. The CDR3 region has the DNA TGTGCCAGCAGCTTAGAAGGGGGAGGGGGCTACACCTTC.